Below, one T cell receptor beta chain is given with its context. What it binds is unknown. CDR1 and CDR2 (germline): MNHEY, SVGAGI. V lost 0 bases and J lost 6, with 11 bases in between. The CDR3 totals 14 residues. TCRdb recomputed calls from the 5' RACE reads with MiXCR, one row per CDR3 protein. The profile shows over 400,000 distinct CDR3 sequences, around a quarter of them singletons. The data stem from a study of T-cell memory formation after mild COVID-19. Whole-study findings and limits: Contracting CD4+ clones sat mainly in CM and EM; CD8+ in EMRA.

The sequencing sample was made of PBMCs or a T cell subset sorted from them (not recorded which). This clonotype was sampled from an adult woman who had mild COVID-19 (a few samples of this study predate the infection). Cell type and time point are not known. The gene calls are TRBV6-5 and TRBJ1-1; D not resolved. As DNA, the CDR3 is TGTGCCAGCAGTTACTCAAGGAACAGCGCTGAAGCTTTCTTT. Translating gives CASSYSRNSAEAFF.